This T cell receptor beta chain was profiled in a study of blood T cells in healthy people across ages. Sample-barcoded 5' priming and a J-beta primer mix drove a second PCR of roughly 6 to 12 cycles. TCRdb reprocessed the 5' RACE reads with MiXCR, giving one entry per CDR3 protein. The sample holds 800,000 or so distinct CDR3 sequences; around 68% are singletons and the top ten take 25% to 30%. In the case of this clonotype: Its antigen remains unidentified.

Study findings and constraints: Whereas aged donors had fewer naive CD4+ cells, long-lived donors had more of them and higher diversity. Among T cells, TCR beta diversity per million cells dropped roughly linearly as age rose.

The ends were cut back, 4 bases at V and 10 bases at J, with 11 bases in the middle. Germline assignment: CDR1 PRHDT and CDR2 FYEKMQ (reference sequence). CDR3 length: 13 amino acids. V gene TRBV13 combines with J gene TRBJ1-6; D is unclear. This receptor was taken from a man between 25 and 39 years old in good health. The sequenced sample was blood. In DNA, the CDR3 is TGTGCCAGCAGCTCCGGCGGGAGGTCACCCCTCCACTTT. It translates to CASSSGGRSPLHF. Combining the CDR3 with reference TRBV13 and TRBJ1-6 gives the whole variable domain AAGVIQSPRHLIKEKRETATLKCYPIPRHDTVYWYQQGPGQDPQFLISFYEKMQSDKGSIPDRFSAQQFSDYHSELNMSSLELGDSALYFCASSSGGRSPLHFGNGTRLTVT.